Reported below is one T cell receptor (beta chain). The antigen remains unidentified. In the PCR, 60 Vbeta and 13 Jbeta primers were used. In the authors' workflow: The count from a later analysis was some 81 million unique TCR beta chains, approximately 9.9 million of them shared. TCRdb's table, derived via immunoSEQ multiplex PCR, lists solely in-frame clones and lacks some. V and J calls and clone size are given by that table; D and trimming were obtained from the DNA. This repertoire comprises about 77,000 clones; its ten largest clones make up roughly an eighth. CDR1 is SGHNT and CDR2 is YYREEE in the germline V gene (reference sequence). Trimming removed 1 base from V and 12 bases from J; junction bases left unmatched: 9. The CDR3 extends over 13 amino acids. The source of the sample is a study of cytomegalovirus exposure and HLA in healthy donors. Study-level results: There were around 160 TCR beta chains listed as cytomegalovirus-associated. Looking again later, the authors saw that most CMV-associated TCR beta chains seemed HLA-restricted.

The chain links TRBV5-4 to TRBJ1-2, with 7 bases lining up with TRBD1. Material for sequencing was PBMCs. The origin of this receptor is a man aged 45-65 years in good health and CMV-seropositive. The CDR3 DNA is TGTGCCAGCAGCTTGCCCCCGGGACAGCTCCACACCTTC. This encodes CASSLPPGQLHTF.